The 4 T cell receptor beta chains in this list originate from one sample, sequenced in a study of T cells in Graves' hyperthyroidism and ophthalmopathy. Amplification of TCR beta CDR3 regions used RNA as the template. HTBI primers drove first-round RT-PCR of the TCR CDR3. From the multiplex PCR reads, TCRdb called clonotypes with MiXCR, one entry per CDR3 protein. The data contain roughly 570,000 distinct CDR3 sequences, approximately 14% of them seen just once; the ten biggest clones take up around 7.8%. The sequencing input was blood. The origin of the receptors is a woman aged 25 to 39 with Graves' hyperthyroidism.

The chain uses TRBV18 and TRBJ2-7; the match to TRBD2 covers 8 bases. The germline gives CDR1 KGHSH, CDR2 LQKENI. Germline trimming cut 0 bases from V and 8 bases from J; bases unmatched to any gene: 9. This CDR3 has 15 amino acids. CDR3 amino acids: CASSPPSISGTQQYF. The CDR3 DNA follows: TGTGCCAGCTCACCACCCTCCATTAGCGGGACACAGCAGTACTTC.

This clonotype showed up just a few times. The chain combines TRBV5-5 with TRBJ2-2, with D unclear. Germline values: CDR1 SGHKS, CDR2 YYEKEE (reference sequence). The V and J ends lost 4 bases and 1 base respectively, with 17 bases between them. The CDR3 loop spans 17 amino acids. CDR3 loop: CASSLKGLIGNTGELFF. The CDR3 nucleotides read TGTGCCAGCAGCCTAAAAGGTCTCATTGGGAACACCGGGGAGCTGTTTTTT.

This clonotype was counted at least ten times. The chain recombines TRBV27 with TRBJ2-3; D possibly corresponds to TRBD1 (6 bases). V was trimmed by 4 bases and J by 1 base, leaving 30 bases between them. This CDR3 comprises 21 residues. Germline CDR1 and CDR2: MNHEY and SMNVEV (reference sequence). The DNA for the CDR3 is TGTGCCAGCAGTTCACGACAGGTCCTTACCCCCCCCACCACGCGCACAGATACGCAGTATTTT. It specifies CASSSRQVLTPPTTRTDTQYF.

This clonotype was observed at least ten times. CDR3 amino acids: CASSLEGQGSYEQYF. DNA for the CDR3: TGTGCCAGCAGCTTAGAGGGACAGGGGTCCTACGAGCAGTACTTC. V gene TRBV7-9 combines with J gene TRBJ2-7; 10 bases are a match to TRBD1. The CDR3 is 15 residues long. Germline V gene data show CDR1 as SEHNR and CDR2 as FQNEAQ (reference sequence). V shed 1 base and J 1 base; nucleotides not matched to a gene: 1.